This T cell receptor beta chain originates from a study of T-cell memory formation after mild COVID-19. The overall study: Clustering of TCRs was largely donor specific. General study results and limits: Clones which contracted sat mainly in CM and EM if CD4+, and in EMRA if CD8+.

About this clonotype itself: The target antigen is unknown.

TCR alpha and TCR beta cDNA libraries carrying sample barcodes and UMIs came from 5'RACE with constant-segment primers. TCRdb reprocessed the 5' RACE reads via MiXCR and lists one record per CDR3 protein. The sample contains roughly 50,000 distinct CDR3 sequences, 12% of which appear only once. The CDR3 is 15 amino acids. Germline V CDR1 and CDR2: MGHDK, SYGVNS. V was shortened by 5 bases and J by 5 bases, with 15 bases between the two germline ends. The receptor was derived from a man aged 18 to 30 who had mild COVID-19 (a few samples of this study predate the infection). Cell type and time point are not known. What was sequenced was PBMCs or a T cell subset sorted from them (not recorded which). The rearrangement links TRBV25-1 to TRBJ1-4; a weak D match, TRBD1 (5 bases). This CDR3 reads CASSLKQGLNEKLFF. The DNA for the CDR3 is TGTGCCAGCAGTCTTAAGCAGGGTTTAAATGAAAAACTGTTTTTT.